A single sample is the source of the 15 T cell receptor beta chains below, sequenced in a study of blood T cell repertoires in COVID-19. Clones were sequenced by immunoSEQ multiplex PCR, and TCRdb holds only the in-frame ones, with some missing. Altogether under 100,000 clones are present, over 75% being singletons, with the ten largest covering around a quarter. The sample consisted of peripheral blood. These receptors originate from a man older than 75 with active or convalescent COVID-19.

The rearrangement joins TRBV29-1 to TRBJ2-5; 8 bases map to TRBD1. The trim removed 7 bases at V and 5 bases at J, leaving 12 bases unmatched. The CDR3 consists of 14 residues. Germline V CDR1 and CDR2: SQVTM, ANQGSEA. Here the CDR3 reads CSGTGQGYSETQYF. The CDR3 nucleotides are TGCAGCGGCACTGGACAGGGTTACTCGGAGACCCAGTACTTC.

In its sample, this clone was seen a few times. This chain joins TRBV11-2 and TRBJ2-7, with TRBD1 identical over 7 bases. The CDR3 consists of 12 residues. The V gene end was trimmed by 5 bases and the J gene end by 6 bases; junction bases not matched to a gene: 4. The germline V gene has CDR1 SGHAT and CDR2 FQNNGV. The CDR3 region has the DNA TGTGCCAGCAGCCCACAGGGGTTCGAGCAGTACTTC. Its protein is CASSPQGFEQYF.

V is TRBV3-1 (or the pseudogene TRBV3-2) and J is TRBJ1-6, with D possibly being TRBD1 (6 bases). There are 14 residues in the CDR3. Germline lookup yields CDR1 LGHDT and CDR2 YNNKEL (reference sequence). The V gene lost 4 bases and the J gene lost 9 bases, with 13 bases spanning the gap. The CDR3 here is CASSPVRGTSPLHF. CDR3 DNA: TGTGCCAGCAGCCCAGTAAGGGGGACTTCACCCCTCCACTTT.

The V gene is TRBV6-2 or TRBV6-3, the J gene TRBJ2-1; no definite D call. Germline CDR1 and CDR2: MNHEY and SVGEGT. The V end lost 6 bases, the J end lost 8 bases, and 8 bases lay between the germline ends. The CDR3 covers 11 residues. The CDR3 nucleotides are TGTGCCAGCAGCCGCGGTTATGAGCAGTTCTTC. This translates into CASSRGYEQFF.

The chain is built from TRBV7-2 and TRBJ2-1, with D possibly matching TRBD2 (6 bases). Germline loops: CDR1 SGHTA, CDR2 FQGNSA. The CDR3 consists of 13 residues. V was shortened by 5 bases and J by 4 bases, with 9 bases between the two germline ends. The CDR3 DNA reads TGTGCCAGCAGCAAGGGACTTTACAATGAGCAGTTCTTC. It codes for CASSKGLYNEQFF.

This chain connects TRBV27 to TRBJ1-4, with 10 bases aligning to TRBD1. V shed 4 bases, J shed 7 bases, and the junction held 6 bases outside the gene matches. CDR1 MNHEY and CDR2 SMNVEV come from the germline V gene (reference sequence). The CDR3 sequence is 15 residues long. CDR3 protein: CASSSGQGVGEKLFF. In DNA, the CDR3 is TGTGCCAGCAGTTCCGGACAGGGGGTAGGTGAAAAACTGTTTTTT.

This chain joins TRBV7-2 and TRBJ1-4; 8 bases map to TRBD1. Germline values: CDR1 SGHTA, CDR2 FQGNSA. This CDR3 has 15 amino acids. With 5 bases clipped from V and 8 bases from J, the junction kept 10 bases outside the gene matches. The CDR3 DNA reads TGTGCCAGCAGCACACAGGGGGAAGTAGGGGAAAAACTGTTTTTT. It encodes CASSTQGEVGEKLFF.

This clone was seen a few times. This chain joins TRBV27 and TRBJ1-2; 7 positions agree with TRBD1. Germline values: CDR1 MNHEY, CDR2 SMNVEV (reference sequence). Unmatched junction bases numbered 6, after V lost 5 bases and J lost 3 bases. The length of the CDR3 is 14 residues. The CDR3 nucleotides read TGTGCCAGCAGTAACAGGGGCGCCCACTATGGCTACACCTTC. Amino acids: CASSNRGAHYGYTF.

The gene calls are TRBV20-1 and TRBJ2-1, with 7 bases fitting TRBD2. Trimming cost V 5 bases and J 2 bases; bases outside gene matches: 3. This CDR3 contains 13 residues. Per germline, CDR1 DFQATT and CDR2 SNEGSKA (reference sequence). CDR3 sequence (DNA): TGCAGTGCTGGTGGGGGGGCCTACAATGAGCAGTTCTTC. This sequence encodes CSAGGGAYNEQFF.

The CDR3 DNA reads as TGTGCCAGCAGCTTAGAGGAAGGGAGCTCCTACGAGCAGTACTTC. Its translation: CASSLEEGSSYEQYF. The V and J genes are TRBV7-8 and TRBJ2-7, with D possibly TRBD2 on 5 matching bases. The germline V and J ends were trimmed by 1 base and 0 bases, with 10 bases remaining between them. The CDR3 consists of 15 residues. CDR1 and CDR2 (germline): SGHVS, FQNEAQ.

The chain carries TRBV4-1 and TRBJ1-6; 10 bases agree with TRBD1. The length of the CDR3 is 15 residues. Germline V gene data show CDR1 as MGHRA and CDR2 as YSYEKL. V was pared by 3 bases and J by 10 bases, with 6 bases of the junction left unmatched. CDR3: CASSHSGTGDSPLHF. CDR3 sequence (DNA): TGCGCCAGCAGCCACTCCGGGACAGGGGACTCACCCCTCCACTTT.

This clone was observed many times. The chain joins TRBV7-9 to TRBJ1-4; 10 nucleotides align to TRBD1. Germline V gene data show CDR1 as SEHNR and CDR2 as FQNEAQ (reference sequence). J gave up 7 bases and V 5 bases, and 7 bases lay outside the gene matches. This CDR3 spans 15 amino acids. This CDR3 is CASSEPGQGFEKLFF. In nucleotides, the CDR3 is TGTGCCAGCAGCGAGCCGGGACAGGGGTTTGAAAAACTGTTTTTT.

A word on this clone: Other DNA sequences in this sample translate to the same CDR3. The J gene is TRBJ1-2, the V gene TRBV7-9; TRBD1 agrees at 7 bases. V gave up 2 bases and J gave up 5 bases; unmatched junction bases: 8. Germline V lookup: CDR1 SEHNR, CDR2 FQNEAQ (reference sequence). CDR3 length: 15 residues. The CDR3 DNA sequence: TGTGCCAGCAGCTTATCCACAGGGGTTGGGTATGGCTACACCTTC. Its protein is CASSLSTGVGYGYTF. Together with reference TRBV7-9 and TRBJ1-2, the CDR3 gives the full variable domain: DTGVSQNPRHKITKRGQNVTFRCDPISEHNRLYWYRQTLGQGPEFLTYFQNEAQLEKSRLLSDRFSAERPKGSFSTLEIQRTEQGDSAMYLCASSLSTGVGYGYTFGSGTRLTVV.

This clone has just one count. The chain combines TRBV2 with TRBJ1-5; 7 bases map to TRBD1. The CDR3 consists of 13 residues. Per germline, CDR1 SNHLY and CDR2 FYNNEI. Trimming at V came to 7 bases and at J to 2 bases, leaving 2 bases not matched to a gene. The DNA for the CDR3 is TGTGCCAGCAACGGACAGGGCAATCAGCCCCAGCATTTT. The encoded protein is CASNGQGNQPQHF.

The J gene is TRBJ2-7, the V gene TRBV7-2, with 9 bases lining up with TRBD1. The CDR3 sequence is 15 residues long. After removal of 4 bases from V and 5 bases from J, the junction contained 9 bases not matched to a gene. CDR1 is SGHTA, CDR2 FQGNSA, per germline. CDR3 protein: CASSSGQGSYHEQYF. The DNA for the CDR3 is TGTGCCAGCAGCTCGGGACAGGGTTCGTACCACGAGCAGTACTTC. The full variable domain, with the rest looked up from reference TRBV7-2 and TRBJ2-7, is GAGVSQSPSNKVTEKGKDVELRCDPISGHTALYWYRQSLGQGLEFLIYFQGNSAPDKSGLPSDRFSAERTGGSVSTLTIQRTQQEDSAVYLCASSSGQGSYHEQYFGPGTRLTVT.